Shown below are 30 T cell receptor beta chains from a single sample sequenced in a study of blood T cell repertoires in COVID-19. Libraries were prepared by immunoSEQ multiplex PCR; TCRdb keeps only in-frame clonotypes and omits some of them. The table shows some 300,000 clones, with nearly 90% occurring only once. Sequenced: PBMCs or T cells enriched from blood (not recorded which). The receptors come from a woman aged 18-29 years with acute COVID-19.

The V call is TRBV19, the J call TRBJ1-1, with TRBD1 matching over 9 bases. The CDR3 runs 13 residues. Per the germline V gene, CDR1 is LNHDA and CDR2 is SQIVND (reference sequence). Losses at the gene ends were 6 bases for V and 8 bases for J; bases not matched to a gene: 7. The CDR3 here is CASSRDRETEAFF. The DNA for the CDR3 is TGTGCCAGTAGCCGGGACAGGGAAACCGAAGCTTTCTTT.

V is TRBV30 and J is TRBJ1-1; D perhaps matches TRBD1 (5 bases). Germline values: CDR1 GTSNPN, CDR2 SVGIG (reference sequence). This CDR3 contains 13 residues. V lost 3 bases and J lost 2, with 10 bases in between. The CDR3 sequence: CAWSHTGNTEAFF. CDR3 DNA: TGTGCCTGGAGCCACACAGGAAACACTGAAGCTTTCTTT.

The CDR3 nucleotides read TGTGCCATCAGTGAGTCTTGGACTAGCGGGCCGGAAAACATTCAGTACTTC. This translates into CAISESWTSGPENIQYF. This sequence joins TRBV10-3 and TRBJ2-4; the match to TRBD2 covers 11 bases. In germline, CDR1 is ENHRY, CDR2 SYGVKD. The CDR3 sequence is 17 residues long. V was clipped by 0 bases and J by 5 bases; unmatched bases: 6.

The rearrangement links TRBV9 to TRBJ1-1; D unresolved. V lost 0 bases and J 7 bases, leaving 10 bases between the germline ends. The CDR3 loop spans 13 amino acids. CDR1 is SGDLS and CDR2 is YYNGEE in the germline V gene. The CDR3 DNA is TGTGCCAGCAGCGTAGTCGAGAGCGGTGAAGCTTTCTTT. This translates into CASSVVESGEAFF.

The V call is TRBV7-3, the J call TRBJ1-1; TRBD1 might be the D (5 bases). CDR3 size: 15 residues. Germline V CDR1 and CDR2: SGHTA, FQGTGA. Trimming left V 8 bases short and J 5 bases short, with 21 bases between. CDR3 DNA sequence: TGTGCCAGCTCTTTGACACCGGAGGGGTGGACTGAAGCTTTCTTT. It encodes CASSLTPEGWTEAFF.

There are a few counts of this clone. V and J are TRBV28 and TRBJ2-7, with TRBD2 matching 10 bases. V shed 5 bases and J 1 base; nucleotides not matched to a gene: 5. Germline V CDR1 and CDR2: MDHEN, SYDVKM. The CDR3 totals 15 residues. The CDR3 bases are TGTGCCAGCAGTCCTAGCGGGAGTAGGTCCTACGAGCAGTACTTC. This gives the protein CASSPSGSRSYEQYF.

This chain joins TRBV24-1 and TRBJ1-6; D may be TRBD1 (5 bases). This CDR3 is 15 amino acids long. V shed 3 bases and J shed 7 bases, with 12 bases lying between them. Germline V gene sequence: CDR1 KGHDR, CDR2 SFDVKD. The CDR3 reads CATSDSRVGNSPLHF. CDR3 coding DNA: TGTGCCACCAGTGATAGCAGGGTGGGGAATTCACCCCTCCACTTT.

This clone was detected only once. The chain is built from TRBV5-1 and TRBJ2-3; D uncertain. The germline CDR1 and CDR2 sequences are SGHRS and YFSETQ. The CDR3 contains 14 residues. V lost 3 bases and J 0 bases, leaving 8 bases between the germline ends. The CDR3, as DNA: TGCGCCAGCAGCTCCACAACAAGCACAGATACGCAGTATTTT. Translation gives CASSSTTSTDTQYF.

The chain links TRBV2 to TRBJ1-5; D might be TRBD1 (5 bases). Germline assignment: CDR1 SNHLY and CDR2 FYNNEI. V lost 7 bases to trimming and J lost 5 bases, with 12 bases between them. CDR3 length: 13 amino acids. CDR3 sequence reads: CASKEGTYQPQHF. In nucleotides, the CDR3 is TGTGCCAGCAAGGAGGGGACGTATCAGCCCCAGCATTTT.

The CDR3 here is CATSEPPGLAKETQYF. The CDR3 DNA is TGTGCCACCAGTGAACCGCCGGGACTAGCAAAAGAGACCCAGTACTTC. V is TRBV24-1 and J is TRBJ2-5, with 9 positions matching TRBD2. J gave up 3 bases and V 4 bases, and 8 bases lay outside the gene matches. This CDR3 spans 16 amino acids. Germline-derived CDR1 and CDR2 are KGHDR and SFDVKD.

There are a few counts of this clone. The genes are TRBV11-2 and TRBJ2-1, with 8 bases matching TRBD1. Germline assignment: CDR1 SGHAT and CDR2 FQNNGV. V lost 0 bases to trimming and J lost 14 bases; unmatched junction nucleotides: 6. There are 13 residues in the CDR3. The CDR3 DNA follows: TGTGCCAGCAGCTTAGAGGGACAGGCCCACGAGTTCTTC. It specifies CASSLEGQAHEFF.

The V gene is TRBV27, the J gene TRBJ1-4, with 9 positions matching TRBD1. The V gene end was trimmed by 6 bases and the J gene end by 10 bases; junction bases not matched to a gene: 18. The germline V gene has CDR1 MNHEY and CDR2 SMNVEV (reference sequence). The CDR3 covers 17 residues. CDR3 bases: TGTGCCAGCAGCAAGAATTCCCGGACAGGGGACTTGGGAAAACTGTTTTTT. It encodes CASSKNSRTGDLGKLFF. The full variable domain, rest sourced from reference TRBV27 and TRBJ1-4, is EAQVTQNPRYLITVTGKKLTVTCSQNMNHEYMSWYRQDPGLGLRQIYYSMNVEVTDKGDVPEGYKVSRKEKRNFPLILESPSPNQTSLYFCASSKNSRTGDLGKLFFGSGTQLSVL.

This clone was seen a single time. This chain connects TRBV19 to TRBJ1-4, with 8 bases aligning to TRBD1. This CDR3 has 14 amino acids. Trimming removed 7 bases from V and 7 bases from J; junction bases left unmatched: 8. The germline V gene has CDR1 LNHDA and CDR2 SQIVND (reference sequence). For the CDR3, the DNA is TGTGCCAGTAAGGACAGGGCCGGGGTTGAAAAACTGTTTTTT. The encoded protein is CASKDRAGVEKLFF. The variable domain in full, with the rest retrieved from reference TRBV19 and TRBJ1-4, is DGGITQSPKYLFRKEGQNVTLSCEQNLNHDAMYWYRQDPGQGLRLIYYSQIVNDFQKGDIAEGYSVSREKKESFPLTVTSAQKNPTAFYLCASKDRAGVEKLFFGSGTQLSVL.

V and J are TRBV7-2 and TRBJ2-1, with TRBD2 matching over 11 bases. This CDR3 is 16 amino acids long. The V gene end was trimmed by 4 bases and the J gene end by 9 bases; junction bases not matched to a gene: 11. Germline-derived CDR1 and CDR2 are SGHTA and FQGNSA. For the CDR3, the DNA is TGTGCCAGCAGCTCCCGACTAGCGGGGACCGGGGGTGAGCAGTTCTTC. This translates into CASSSRLAGTGGEQFF.

This clone was counted once. V gene TRBV9 combines with J gene TRBJ2-1; D might be TRBD2 (5 bases). CDR3 length: 15 residues. Germline V CDR1 and CDR2: SGDLS, YYNGEE. The V and J ends lost 0 bases and 4 bases respectively, with 11 bases between them. The CDR3 protein is CASSVVGSGYNEQFF. The DNA of the CDR3 is TGTGCCAGCAGCGTAGTGGGCTCGGGGTACAATGAGCAGTTCTTC. The whole variable domain, remainder taken from reference TRBV9 and TRBJ2-1, is DSGVTQTPKHLITATGQRVTLRCSPRSGDLSVYWYQQSLDQGLQFLIQYYNGEERAKGNILERFSAQQFPDLHSELNLSSLELGDSALYFCASSVVGSGYNEQFFGPGTRLTVL.

The chain uses TRBV19 and TRBJ1-5; TRBD1 matches at 11 bases. V was clipped by 5 bases and J by 8 bases; unmatched bases: 32. Germline V gene data show CDR1 as LNHDA and CDR2 as SQIVND (reference sequence). CDR3 length equals 23 residues. CDR3 residues: CASSSWTGGGIKAARISREPQHF. As DNA, the CDR3 is TGTGCCAGTAGTTCCTGGACAGGGGGCGGTATAAAAGCCGCCCGCATCTCCAGAGAGCCCCAGCATTTT.

This clone was seen just once. The chain is built from TRBV11-3 and TRBJ1-4; TRBD1 matches at 8 bases. The V and J ends lost 2 bases and 8 bases, in that order; junction bases with no gene match: 4. The germline V gene has CDR1 SGHNT and CDR2 YENEEA. There are 14 residues in the CDR3. The DNA of the CDR3 is TGTGCCAGCAGCTTAAGCAGGGGGCAAGAAAAACTGTTTTTT. Translating it yields CASSLSRGQEKLFF.

This chain uses TRBV28 with TRBJ1-2; 8 bases agree with TRBD1. Per the germline V gene, CDR1 is MDHEN and CDR2 is SYDVKM. CDR3 length equals 20 residues. V shed 5 bases, J shed 7 bases, and the junction held 27 bases outside the gene matches. The CDR3 bases are TGTGCCAGCAGTCCTTATGGGGGACAGGCTAGACTGGGAAAGGGTGTTGGCTACACCTTC. It translates to CASSPYGGQARLGKGVGYTF.

This sequence joins TRBV29-1 and TRBJ1-1, with 10 bases fitting TRBD1. The CDR3 has 13 amino acids. Trimming cost V 4 bases and J 7 bases; bases outside gene matches: 6. In germline, CDR1 is SQVTM, CDR2 ANQGSEA. This CDR3 reads CSVVRTGGGEAFF. The CDR3 bases are TGCAGCGTTGTACGGACAGGGGGTGGTGAAGCTTTCTTT.

The CDR3 protein is CASRELTGGGEKLFF. The CDR3 region has the DNA TGTGCCAGCAGGGAACTGACAGGGGGCGGTGAAAAACTGTTTTTT. This chain connects TRBV2 to TRBJ1-4, with TRBD1 matching 10 bases. Germline V gives CDR1 SNHLY, CDR2 FYNNEI. The V segment lost 6 bases and the J segment 7 bases; nucleotides outside the gene matches: 8. The CDR3 length is 15 residues.

The rearrangement joins TRBV4-2 to TRBJ2-3; maybe TRBD2 (5 bases). Germline CDR1 reads LGHNA; CDR2 reads YNFKEQ. Trimming removed 0 bases from V and 0 bases from J, with 10 bases in between. CDR3 length: 16 amino acids. The CDR3 DNA is TGTGCCAGCAGCCAAGAAGTCCGGGGAAGCACAGATACGCAGTATTTT. This translates into CASSQEVRGSTDTQYF.

The chain combines TRBV28 with TRBJ2-7; perhaps TRBD2 as D (6 bases). Trimming cost V 6 bases and J 4 bases, with 19 bases left between them. The V gene's germline CDR1 is MDHEN and CDR2 SYDVKM. This CDR3 has 15 residues. Here the CDR3 DNA reads TGTGCCAGCAGCCTACTAGCTTTCCAGCAGTACGAGCAGTACTTC. It specifies CASSLLAFQQYEQYF.

The CDR3 protein is CASSLAWEGGDGYTF. The CDR3 DNA is TGTGCCAGCAGCTTAGCTTGGGAGGGGGGCGATGGCTACACCTTC. V and J are TRBV7-9 and TRBJ1-2; TRBD1 might be the D (6 bases). CDR1 and CDR2 (germline): SEHNR, FQNEAQ (reference sequence). V gave up 0 bases and J gave up 6 bases, with 14 bases separating them. CDR3 size: 15 residues.

The V call is TRBV7-3, the J call TRBJ2-2, with a weak D call TRBD1 (6 bases). With 5 bases removed from V and 6 bases from J, the gap between germline ends came to 16 bases. Germline V CDR1 and CDR2: SGHTA, FQGTGA. The CDR3 runs 15 residues. The CDR3 DNA reads as TGTGCCAGCAGCACCCGGGACAACAGCGCCGGGGAGCTGTTTTTT. Translating gives CASSTRDNSAGELFF.

The chain combines TRBV6-4 with TRBJ2-1; 16 positions match TRBD2. V lost 3 bases and J lost 8; bases outside the gene matches: 4. This CDR3 spans 16 amino acids. Looked up from germline, CDR1 is MRHNA and CDR2 is SNTAGT. CDR3 protein: CASSEEGLAGGYEQFF. Written as DNA, the CDR3 is TGTGCCAGCAGTGAGGAGGGACTAGCGGGAGGGTATGAGCAGTTCTTC.

CDR3 sequence (DNA): TGTGCCAGCAGCCTGCCCGCCAGAAACTATGGCTACACCTTC. This translates into CASSLPARNYGYTF. V and J are TRBV28 and TRBJ1-2; D unresolved. Trimming took off 6 bases at V and 2 bases at J, with 13 bases between the two ends. Germline lookup yields CDR1 MDHEN and CDR2 SYDVKM. This CDR3 contains 14 residues.

This chain joins TRBV5-3 and TRBJ1-3; weak D call: TRBD1 (5 bases). TRBV5-3 is assigned to the ORF class and has an uncertain function. The CDR3 is 17 amino acids. Trimming cost V 1 base and J 1 base, with 15 bases left between them. The CDR3: CARSLSWAGPSGNTIYF. CDR3 in DNA: TGTGCCAGAAGCTTGTCATGGGCAGGGCCATCTGGAAACACCATATATTTT.

This sequence joins TRBV18 and TRBJ2-3, with D unclear. CDR3 size: 13 residues. Trimming pared 0 bases from V and 1 base from J, leaving 2 bases between. The germline gives CDR1 KGHSH, CDR2 LQKENI. This CDR3 reads CASSPPGTDTQYF. The CDR3, as DNA: TGTGCCAGCTCACCACCCGGCACAGATACGCAGTATTTT.

The chain is built from TRBV2 and TRBJ1-5, with D hard to call. Trimming pared 4 bases from V and 0 bases from J, leaving 10 bases between. This CDR3 comprises 15 residues. Germline assignment: CDR1 SNHLY and CDR2 FYNNEI. The CDR3 DNA reads TGTGCCAGCAGTGCCACAGATTATAGCAATCAGCCCCAGCATTTT. Encoded protein: CASSATDYSNQPQHF. Variable domain in full (rest from reference TRBV2 and TRBJ1-5): EPEVTQTPSHQVTQMGQEVILRCVPISNHLYFYWYRQILGQKVEFLVSFYNNEISEKSEIFDDQFSVERPDGSNFTLKIRSTKLEDSAMYFCASSATDYSNQPQHFGDGTRLSIL.

This sequence joins TRBV7-9 and TRBJ1-1; the D gene is possibly TRBD1 (5 bases). This CDR3 region has 14 residues. Trimming cost V 5 bases and J 3 bases, with 13 bases left between them. From germline, CDR1 is SEHNR and CDR2 FQNEAQ (reference sequence). The CDR3 region is CASSKGVGDTEAFF. CDR3 in DNA: TGTGCCAGCAGCAAAGGGGTAGGGGACACTGAAGCTTTCTTT.